The clone carrying this T cell receptor (beta chain) was seen repeatedly, ten times or more. One junction end does not reproduce the germline sequence, and a read error may be involved. TCR beta CDR3 regions were amplified from RNA. TCR CDR3 regions were first amplified by RT-PCR with HTBI primers. TCRdb reanalysed the multiplex PCR reads using MiXCR and keeps one entry per CDR3 protein. The repertoire holds under 350,000 distinct CDR3 sequences, with 25% as singletons. This record belongs to a study of T cells in Graves' hyperthyroidism and ophthalmopathy. The CDR3 has 13 residues. Germline-derived CDR1 and CDR2 are LNHDA and SQIVND (reference sequence).

This chain uses TRBV19 with TRBJ2-7; D gene uncertain. This TCR derives from a man aged 35 to 55 with Graves' hyperthyroidism that later progressed to Graves' ophthalmopathy. The source material was blood. CDR3 amino acids: CASSSSPGDRVQF. The DNA of the CDR3 is TGTGCCAGTAGTTCTTCACCAGGAGACCGAGTACAATTC.